The 28 T cell receptor beta chains listed next were all sequenced from one sample in a study of low-dose radiotherapy and immunotherapy resistance in tumors. Time point: after trial treatment. Indicated treatment: LDRT plus nivolumab, ipilimumab, low-dose cyclophosphamide and aspirin (RACIN trial). cDNA synthesis used a TRAV/TRBV-specific primer set for both chains. TCRs underwent around 20 PCR cycles of amplification with a constant-region primer and V-primer adapter. TCRdb independently ran MiXCR on the reads; one entry per CDR3 protein. The sample includes fewer than 110,000 distinct CDR3 sequences, less than 25% seen only once; the top ten take about 4%. Sequencing used PBMCs, obtained after low-dose radiotherapy plus immunotherapy. These receptors came from a male donor with prostate cancer.

On this clonotype itself: A far larger clone lies a single base away; this is likely a read error. In this CDR3 the conserved last residue, phenylalanine or tryptophan, is missing, so a read error is likely. No DNA is shown, since the ends of the CDR3 on it are uncertain; the CDR3 is the one TCRdb lists. The rearrangement uses TRBV21-1 and TRBJ2-1; the table gives TRBD2 as D, unverified against the DNA. TRBV21-1 is reported as a pseudogene. Termini included, the CDR3 measures 18 amino acids. The CDR3 region is CASSLTPRLAGVLHISLL.

Ten or more counts support this clonotype. The V call is TRBV6-2 or TRBV6-3, the J call TRBJ2-3; 8 bases fit TRBD2. The CDR3 is 16 amino acids. The V gene end was trimmed by 5 bases and the J gene end by 4 bases; junction bases not matched to a gene: 11. Germline lookup yields CDR1 MNHEY and CDR2 SVGEGT. The CDR3 DNA reads as TGTGCCAGCAGTCCTACTAGCGGCCGTGGCCCAGATACGCAGTATTTT. Translating it yields CASSPTSGRGPDTQYF.

This rearrangement joins TRBV24-1 to TRBJ2-5, with a tentative D call TRBD1 (6 bases). From germline, CDR1 is KGHDR and CDR2 SFDVKD. CDR3 length equals 13 residues. Trimming stripped 5 bases from V and 5 bases from J, with 11 bases between. DNA for the CDR3: TGTGCCACCAGTGGAATGGGGGCTGAGACCCAGTACTTC. This sequence encodes CATSGMGAETQYF.

This clonotype was detected many times. The chain is built from TRBV5-1 and TRBJ2-3; possible D gene TRBD1, 6 bases. Deletions cut 0 bases from V and 1 base from J, with 9 bases between. Germline values: CDR1 SGHRS, CDR2 YFSETQ. This CDR3 is 15 amino acids long. CDR3 in DNA: TGCGCCAGCAGCTTGGAGTGGACAGGCACAGATACGCAGTATTTT. It specifies CASSLEWTGTDTQYF.

This clonotype has at least ten counts. The rearrangement links TRBV5-8 to TRBJ1-5, with D unresolved. The CDR3 loop spans 13 amino acids. Trimming shortened V by 2 bases and J by 6 bases, and 9 bases separated the two germline ends. Germline CDR1 reads SGHTS; CDR2 reads YDEGEE. The DNA of the CDR3 is TGTGCCAGCAGCTTTGATCTCGGTCAGCCCCAGCATTTT. Its translation: CASSFDLGQPQHF.

This clonotype was counted many times. The chain combines TRBV27 with TRBJ1-2; 8 bases agree with TRBD1. Germline lookup yields CDR1 MNHEY and CDR2 SMNVEV (reference sequence). This CDR3 region has 12 residues. The J segment lost 6 bases and the V segment lost 5 bases, leaving 2 bases of the junction unmatched. The CDR3 coding sequence is TGTGCCAGCAGTCCGACAGGGGATGGCTACACCTTC. It is translated as CASSPTGDGYTF.

This clonotype was picked up many times. The chain joins TRBV6-6 to TRBJ2-2, with D tentatively TRBD2 (7 bases). CDR1 and CDR2 from the germline V gene are MNHNY and SVGAGI (reference sequence). Deletions cut 5 bases from V and 4 bases from J, with 20 bases between. The CDR3 runs 17 residues. CDR3 protein: CASSRGGGATFTGELFF. The CDR3 DNA reads TGTGCCAGCAGTAGAGGGGGGGGGGCCACCTTCACCGGGGAGCTGTTTTTT.

There are many counts of this clonotype. The rearrangement joins TRBV19 to TRBJ2-2; D call uncertain. CDR1 is LNHDA, CDR2 SQIVND, per germline (reference sequence). V was clipped by 1 base and J by 4 bases, with 7 bases between them. The CDR3 length is 14 residues. The CDR3 nucleotides read TGTGCCAGTAGTATAGGCCCCTCCACCGGGGAGCTGTTTTTT. As protein: CASSIGPSTGELFF.

This clonotype was recorded at least ten times. The chain uses TRBV12-3 or TRBV12-4 and TRBJ1-1; 7 nucleotides agree with TRBD1. The CDR3 is 12 residues long. V lost 4 bases, J lost 9 bases, and 5 bases stayed unmatched. The CDR3 region is CASSYDRAKAFF. In nucleotides, the CDR3 is TGTGCCAGCAGTTATGACAGGGCGAAAGCTTTCTTT.

In this sample, this clonotype turned up many times. The V call is TRBV10-2, the J call TRBJ2-7; unclear D gene. The CDR3 length is 12 residues. Germline lookup yields CDR1 WSHSY and CDR2 SAAADI. The V end lost 5 bases, the J end lost 4 bases, and 9 bases lay between the germline ends. The CDR3 here is CASSRLQYEQYF. The CDR3 bases are TGCGCCAGCAGTCGACTCCAGTACGAGCAGTACTTC.

This clonotype was recorded many times. This rearrangement joins TRBV20-1 to TRBJ2-1; 8 positions agree with TRBD2. Germline CDR1 reads DFQATT; CDR2 reads SNEGSKA (reference sequence). Unmatched junction bases numbered 4, after V lost 5 bases and J lost 1 base. CDR3 length: 14 amino acids. CDR3 bases: TGCAGTGCTGTGGCGGGGGGTTCCTACAATGAGCAGTTCTTC. Protein: CSAVAGGSYNEQFF.

This clonotype showed up many times. This rearrangement joins TRBV11-2 to TRBJ2-1, with D tentatively TRBD2 (6 bases). The CDR3 is 13 amino acids. The V gene lost 6 bases and the J gene lost 5 bases, with 11 bases spanning the gap. Germline-derived CDR1 and CDR2 are SGHAT and FQNNGV. The CDR3 coding sequence is TGTGCCAGCAGTTCCGGGACTCACAATGAGCAGTTCTTC. It specifies CASSSGTHNEQFF.

CDR3 in amino acids: CASSQVVFNEQFF. The CDR3 nucleotides read TGCGCCAGCAGCCAAGTGGTCTTCAATGAGCAGTTCTTC. The chain employs TRBV4-3 and TRBJ2-1; D call uncertain. V shed 1 base and J shed 6 bases, with 7 bases lying between them. The CDR3 is 13 residues long. Germline loops: CDR1 LGHNA, CDR2 YSLEER.

This clonotype was counted at least ten times. The chain uses TRBV3-1 and TRBJ1-1; TRBD1 is a possible D gene (6 bases). V lost 3 bases and J 3 bases, leaving 14 bases between the germline ends. The length of the CDR3 is 15 residues. CDR1 is LGHDT and CDR2 is YNNKEL in the germline V gene (reference sequence). The CDR3 coding sequence is TGTGCCAGCAGCCAGTTTGGGGGCGGGCACACTGAAGCTTTCTTT. Its protein product is CASSQFGGGHTEAFF.

This clonotype was found a few times. The chain employs TRBV7-3 and TRBJ2-3; 11 bases agree with TRBD2. This CDR3 comprises 16 residues. J gave up 4 bases and V 3 bases, and 6 bases lay outside the gene matches. Germline V gene sequence: CDR1 SGHTA, CDR2 FQGTGA. The CDR3 reads CASSFISGGAPDTQYF. DNA of the CDR3: TGTGCCAGCAGCTTTATTAGCGGGGGGGCACCAGATACGCAGTATTTT.

This clonotype was seen at least ten times. The chain couples TRBV7-2 to TRBJ2-5; tentatively, D is TRBD1 (5 bases). Germline V gene data show CDR1 as SGHTA and CDR2 as FQGNSA. The CDR3 is made up of 15 amino acids. Trimming left V 0 bases short and J 5 bases short, with 13 bases between. The CDR3 nucleotides are TGTGCCAGCAGCTTAGCTAGGGGTTTGGGGGAGACCCAGTACTTC. Its protein is CASSLARGLGETQYF.

This clonotype was counted ten times or more. The chain joins TRBV2 to TRBJ2-1; TRBD1 might be the D (6 bases). The V end lost 5 bases, the J end lost 7 bases, and 15 bases lay between the germline ends. This CDR3 comprises 14 residues. Germline V gives CDR1 SNHLY, CDR2 FYNNEI. The CDR3 reads CASSPRGQENEQFF. CDR3 DNA sequence: TGTGCCAGCAGTCCCAGGGGCCAGGAGAATGAGCAGTTCTTC.

This clonotype was detected ten times or more. The chain is built from TRBV13 and TRBJ2-1; TRBD1 matches at 11 bases. The CDR3 runs to 15 residues. In germline, CDR1 is PRHDT, CDR2 FYEKMQ (reference sequence). The J segment lost 7 bases and the V segment lost 5 bases, leaving 7 bases of the junction unmatched. Here the CDR3 reads CASSRPGQGENEQFF. Here the CDR3 DNA reads TGTGCCAGCAGCAGACCGGGACAGGGGGAGAATGAGCAGTTCTTC. Full variable domain (outside the CDR3, taken from reference TRBV13 and TRBJ2-1): AAGVIQSPRHLIKEKRETATLKCYPIPRHDTVYWYQQGPGQDPQFLISFYEKMQSDKGSIPDRFSAQQFSDYHSELNMSSLELGDSALYFCASSRPGQGENEQFFGPGTRLTVL.

This chain connects TRBV2 to TRBJ1-2, with 10 bases fitting TRBD1. The length of the CDR3 is 13 residues. Trimming cost V 7 bases and J 8 bases; bases outside gene matches: 7. Germline-derived CDR1 and CDR2 are SNHLY and FYNNEI. The CDR3 DNA reads as TGTGCCAGCATTATGGACAGGGGGTACGGCTACACCTTC. This encodes CASIMDRGYGYTF.

Comment on this clonotype: A far larger clone is just one base off, so this is likely a read error. The chain combines TRBV11-1 with TRBJ2-1, with TRBD1 identical over 7 bases. From germline, CDR1 is SGHAT and CDR2 FQDESV (reference sequence). The CDR3 extends over 16 amino acids. CDR3 nucleotide sequence: TGTGTCAGCAGCTTGGGGAGTGCCCCGACAGGGCTTGAGCAGTTCTTC. Translated: CVSSLGSAPTGLEQFF.

The rearrangement uses TRBV5-1 and TRBJ1-2, with 10 bases that match TRBD1. CDR1 and CDR2 (germline): SGHRS, YFSETQ. The CDR3 loop spans 12 amino acids. Trimming cost V 5 bases and J 7 bases; bases outside gene matches: 2. The chain's CDR3 is CASRGTGAGYTF. The CDR3 nucleotides are TGCGCCAGCAGAGGGACAGGGGCTGGCTACACCTTC.

This clonotype came up many times. The chain recombines TRBV12-3 or TRBV12-4 with TRBJ1-4; unclear D gene. V lost 2 bases and J 5 bases, leaving 6 bases between the germline ends. The CDR3 spans 13 residues. Written as DNA, the CDR3 is TGTGCCAGCAGTTTAAATCGGAATGAAAAACTGTTTTTT. Translating gives CASSLNRNEKLFF.

This clonotype came up many times. CDR3 DNA sequence: TGTGCCACCAGCAGAGATGTCGGAGGGACTGAAGCTTTCTTT. It encodes CATSRDVGGTEAFF. This rearrangement joins TRBV15 to TRBJ1-1; D gene uncertain. The CDR3 covers 14 residues. CDR1 is LNHNV, CDR2 YYDKDF, per germline (reference sequence). The germline V and J ends were trimmed by 0 bases and 5 bases, with 10 bases remaining between them.

This clonotype was counted at least ten times. The chain links TRBV28 to TRBJ2-7, with 8 bases lining up with TRBD1. The CDR3 runs 16 residues. V shed 1 base, J shed 3 bases, and the junction held 8 bases outside the gene matches. The germline V gene has CDR1 MDHEN and CDR2 SYDVKM. The CDR3 reads CASSLSAIDRGYEQYF. In DNA, the CDR3 is TGTGCCAGCAGTTTATCAGCGATTGACAGGGGCTACGAGCAGTACTTC.

This clonotype showed up many times. The genes are TRBV2 and TRBJ1-2; D gene unclear. The ends were cut back, 10 bases at V and 8 bases at J, with 23 bases in the middle. This CDR3 has 14 residues. The germline V gene has CDR1 SNHLY and CDR2 FYNNEI. This CDR3 reads CATEPRVREWGYTF. In DNA form, the CDR3 reads TGTGCCACCGAGCCTCGGGTCCGAGAGTGGGGCTACACCTTC.

This clonotype has ten or more counts. This chain links TRBV7-6 with TRBJ1-5, with TRBD1 as a possible D gene (5 bases). V dropped 1 base and J dropped 1 base, with 14 bases sitting between them. This CDR3 contains 17 residues. CDR1 SGHVS and CDR2 FNYEAQ come from the germline V gene. The CDR3 spells CASSLGLGVRSNQPQHF. The CDR3 nucleotides read TGTGCCAGCAGCTTAGGTTTAGGGGTGCGGAGCAATCAGCCCCAGCATTTT.

The sample holds many counts of this clonotype. This chain connects TRBV2 to TRBJ2-3; TRBD2 matches 9 bases. Trimming took 6 bases from V and 5 from J; bases not matched to a gene: 9. CDR1 is SNHLY and CDR2 is FYNNEI in the germline V gene. There are 15 residues in the CDR3. The CDR3 spells CASRSTSGFGDTQYF. The DNA of the CDR3 is TGTGCCAGCAGATCGACTAGCGGTTTTGGAGATACGCAGTATTTT.

This clonotype was observed a handful of times. V usage is TRBV10-3 and J usage is TRBJ1-2, with a weak D call TRBD1 (6 bases). The germline gives CDR1 ENHRY, CDR2 SYGVKD. The CDR3 sequence is 14 residues long. The V end was cut by 0 bases, the J end by 6 bases, with 11 bases between. The CDR3 loop reads CAISESWGAHGYTF. DNA of the CDR3: TGTGCCATCAGTGAGTCATGGGGGGCGCATGGCTACACCTTC.